Listed here is a single T cell receptor (beta chain). There is no known antigen for this receptor. Qualities for individual bases were not recorded, and no much larger clone is one base off. This entry belongs to a study of blood T cell repertoires in COVID-19 (dated by TCRdb to 2018 to 2020). For the wider study: Samples covering the acute and convalescent phases of COVID-19 were provided by collaborators in the United States, Italy and Spain. A de-identified subject ID, COVID-19 status, age in years and sex were almost always included in the sample metadata. The samples were drawn from two sources: the first 160 participants of the ongoing ImmuneRACE study, and over 1,000 subjects contributed by 6 global collaborators. The repertoires were released in a freely available public database intended as a resource for research on the immune response to SARS-CoV-2. The material from the prospective study consisted of cDNA or gDNA derived from T cells, B-cell-depleted T cells, or PBMCs. Where available, HLA class I and class II types were obtained from metadata supplied by the sample provider rather than from assay-based typing. Subjects who had been exposed to COVID-19, were actively infected with it, or had recovered from it provided the deeply sampled blood TCRbeta repertoires that made up the dataset.

V sheds 4 bases and J sheds 5 bases, leaving 20 bases between their ends. The CDR3, from cysteine to phenylalanine, totals 16 residues. The DNA shown is the 48-base CDR3, in frame from base 1. Sequences MNHNY (CDR1) and SVGAGI (CDR2) are obtained from the germline V gene (reference sequence). The immunoSEQ Assay, a bias-controlled multiplex PCR, was used to amplify TCRbeta CDR3 regions from genomic DNA. In the authors' own workflow: Nucleated cell counts per sample were estimated from amplification of reference gene primers within the assay. To quantify the absolute abundance of each unique TCRbeta CDR3 rearrangement, sequence reads were collapsed and filtered. For each sample, productive Simpson clonality was calculated as the square root of Simpson's diversity index across productive rearrangements. Here the immuneACCESS table is served through TCRdb, limited to in-frame sequences with V and J called. Missing clones are a known gap in these copies; in checked studies unresolved V genes cover under half, and the rest lacks a known reason. Clonal size and the V and J genes are those of that table, whereas D and trimming came from the DNA. Across this sample there are roughly 250,000 clones, with approximately 78% seen only once. The ten largest clones capture around 12% of the sample.

Collaborating institutions collected whole blood in K2EDTA tubes following their own protocols. For TCRbeta analysis, collaborator samples were shipped as frozen whole blood, as isolated PBMCs, or as DNA extracted from either sample type. On the study overall, not on this receptor specifically: The quantity of clinical and demographic metadata differed by source and by participant and was supplied without curation.

The sequenced sample was peripheral blood. This sequence was found in a woman aged 55-69 years with active or convalescent COVID-19. The sequence is built from TRBV6-6 and TRBJ2-5; the D region possibly corresponds to TRBD1 (6 bases align). The encoded CDR3 is CASSSTRTDLGETQYF. The DNA sequence follows: TGTGCCAGCAGTTCAACCAGGACAGACTTGGGGGAGACCCAGTACTTC.